This T cell receptor beta chain stems from a study of cytomegalovirus exposure and HLA in healthy donors. Overall study results and limits: High sensitivity and specificity were reportedly achieved when the classifier diagnosed cytomegalovirus status. The likely explanation for a cluster of highly shared sequence variants was sequencing artifact. Analyzed later, association rates of TCRs varied across HLA loci, with DRB1 most and HLA-C fewest. The authors excluded some V segments, including TRBV6-2 and TRBV6-3, as indistinguishable.

The PCR was carried out with 60 Vbeta primers and 13 Jbeta primers. Produced via immunoSEQ multiplex PCR; TCRdb's table is partial and in-frame only. The sample carries 150,000 to 200,000 clones, about four fifths recorded once. This CDR3 comprises 15 residues. Germline V gene lookup returns CDR1 GTSNPN and CDR2 SVGIG (reference sequence). Trimming took 4 bases from V and 10 from J, leaving 20 bases between them. Comment on this clone: The antigen remains unidentified.

The sequence derives from a man aged 30 to 39 in good health and CMV-seronegative. The specimen was PBMCs. This chain joins TRBV30 and TRBJ1-6, with D possibly being TRBD1 (6 bases). Here the CDR3 DNA reads TGTGCCTGGACCATGGGGGCAGGGGAGGGCTCACCCCTCCACTTT. Translating it yields CAWTMGAGEGSPLHF.